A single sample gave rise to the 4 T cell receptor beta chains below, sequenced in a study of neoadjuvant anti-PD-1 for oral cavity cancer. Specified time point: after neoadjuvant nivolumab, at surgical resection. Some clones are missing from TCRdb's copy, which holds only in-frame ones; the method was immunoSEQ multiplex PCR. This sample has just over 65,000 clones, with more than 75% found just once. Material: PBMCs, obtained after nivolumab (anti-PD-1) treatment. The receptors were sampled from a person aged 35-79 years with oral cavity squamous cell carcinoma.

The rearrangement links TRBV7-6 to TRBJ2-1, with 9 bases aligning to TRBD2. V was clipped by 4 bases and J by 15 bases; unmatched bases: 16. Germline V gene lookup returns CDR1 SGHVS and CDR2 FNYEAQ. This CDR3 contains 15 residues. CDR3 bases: TGTGCCAGCAGCTCGGCGGGAGGGCGATTCGGATCCTCGTTCTTC. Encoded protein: CASSSAGGRFGSSFF. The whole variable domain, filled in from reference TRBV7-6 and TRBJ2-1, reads GAGVSQSPRYKVTKRGQDVALRCDPISGHVSLYWYRQALGQGPEFLTYFNYEAQQDKSGLPNDRFSAERPEGSISTLTIQRTEQRDSAMYRCASSSAGGRFGSSFFGPGTRLTVL.

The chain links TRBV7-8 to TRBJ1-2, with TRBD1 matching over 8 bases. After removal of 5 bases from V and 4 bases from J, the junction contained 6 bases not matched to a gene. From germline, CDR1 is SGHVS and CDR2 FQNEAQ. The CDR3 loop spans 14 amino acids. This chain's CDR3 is CASSGRGQAYGYTF. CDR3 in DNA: TGTGCCAGCAGCGGAAGGGGACAGGCCTATGGCTACACCTTC.

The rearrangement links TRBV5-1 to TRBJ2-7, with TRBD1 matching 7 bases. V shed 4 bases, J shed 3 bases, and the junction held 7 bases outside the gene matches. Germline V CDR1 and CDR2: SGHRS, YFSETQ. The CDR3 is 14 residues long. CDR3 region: CASSTRQGHYEQYF. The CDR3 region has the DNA TGCGCCAGCAGCACCAGACAGGGCCACTACGAGCAGTACTTC.

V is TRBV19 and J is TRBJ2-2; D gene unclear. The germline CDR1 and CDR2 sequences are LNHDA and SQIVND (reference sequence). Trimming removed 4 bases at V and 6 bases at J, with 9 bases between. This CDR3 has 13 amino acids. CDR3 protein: CASSTGTPGELFF. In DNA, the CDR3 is TGTGCCAGTAGTACAGGAACCCCCGGGGAGCTGTTTTTT.